Each of the 7 T cell receptor beta chains below was sequenced from the same sample in a study of shared clonotypes between healthy human individuals. CD45RO-negative CD8 cells positively selected for CCR7 made up the naive population, which excluded terminally differentiated effector memory CD45RA+ cells. Clones were sequenced by immunoSEQ multiplex PCR, and TCRdb holds only the in-frame ones, with some missing. In the table there are about 1,800,000 clones, approximately 95% of which are singletons. The sequencing input was naive CD8+ T cells sorted from blood. These receptors were taken from a man younger than 35 in good health.

This chain uses TRBV13 with TRBJ1-5; D not certain. The CDR3 runs to 14 residues. V was trimmed by 2 bases and J by 0 bases, leaving 5 bases between them. Looked up from germline, CDR1 is PRHDT and CDR2 is FYEKMQ (reference sequence). The CDR3 sequence: CASSLKGSNQPQHF. Here the CDR3 DNA reads TGTGCCAGCAGCTTAAAAGGTAGCAATCAGCCCCAGCATTTT. The whole variable domain, remainder taken from reference TRBV13 and TRBJ1-5, is AAGVIQSPRHLIKEKRETATLKCYPIPRHDTVYWYQQGPGQDPQFLISFYEKMQSDKGSIPDRFSAQQFSDYHSELNMSSLELGDSALYFCASSLKGSNQPQHFGDGTRLSIL.

CDR3 in amino acids: CASTSDRTYNSPLHF. The CDR3, as DNA: TGTGCCAGCACCTCGGACAGGACTTATAATTCACCCCTCCACTTT. The chain uses TRBV6-1 and TRBJ1-6; 7 bases line up with TRBD1. This CDR3 is 15 amino acids long. Germline V gene sequence: CDR1 MNHNS, CDR2 SASEGT. V lost 7 bases to trimming and J lost 4 bases; unmatched junction nucleotides: 7.

V and J are TRBV2 and TRBJ2-3, with D tentatively TRBD2 (6 bases). The CDR3 contains 14 residues. Germline loops: CDR1 SNHLY, CDR2 FYNNEI. Trimming took off 2 bases at V and 6 bases at J, with 12 bases between the two ends. The CDR3 region has the DNA TGTGCCAGCAGTGAACTCGCGGGAATGGATACGCAGTATTTT. It encodes CASSELAGMDTQYF.

The V and J genes are TRBV27 and TRBJ2-3, with 8 nucleotides matching TRBD2. Losses at the gene ends were 1 base for V and 2 bases for J; bases not matched to a gene: 8. The CDR3 loop spans 17 amino acids. Germline V gene data show CDR1 as MNHEY and CDR2 as SMNVEV (reference sequence). CDR3 residues: CASSLLGRGVSTDTQYF. The CDR3 DNA follows: TGTGCCAGCAGTTTATTGGGGCGGGGGGTATCCACAGATACGCAGTATTTT.

The genes are TRBV2 and TRBJ1-1; perhaps TRBD1 as D (5 bases). Germline loops: CDR1 SNHLY, CDR2 FYNNEI. This CDR3 has 13 residues. With 4 bases removed from V and 5 bases from J, the gap between germline ends came to 11 bases. CDR3 region: CASSVARVTEAFF. Here the CDR3 DNA reads TGTGCCAGCAGTGTGGCCAGGGTTACTGAAGCTTTCTTT.

The chain employs TRBV28 and TRBJ2-7, with TRBD1 identical over 7 bases. This CDR3 is 16 amino acids long. Germline values: CDR1 MDHEN, CDR2 SYDVKM. The ends lost 4 bases at V and 3 bases at J; junction bases unmatched: 12. In DNA, the CDR3 is TGTGCCAGCAGTTGGTTGGTGGGACAGTTAATCTACGAGCAGTACTTC. Translating it yields CASSWLVGQLIYEQYF.

The chain's CDR3 is CASGLTLYEQYF. DNA of the CDR3: TGTGCCAGCGGATTGACCCTCTACGAGCAGTACTTC. V is TRBV5-5 and J is TRBJ2-7; no definite D call. V lost 7 bases and J 3 bases, leaving 11 bases between the germline ends. Germline V gene sequence: CDR1 SGHKS, CDR2 YYEKEE (reference sequence). The CDR3 runs 12 residues.